Below, 28 T cell receptor beta chains from the same sample are listed, as sequenced in a study of T cell responses to AZD1222 COVID-19 vaccine. TCRdb's table, derived via immunoSEQ multiplex PCR, lists solely in-frame clones and lacks some. Among some 30,000 clones, 65% to 90% were seen once, and the ten largest hold 5.5% to 7.5%. Sample: peripheral blood, taken on day 0 of AZD1222 vaccination. The receptor set was obtained from an adult in good health.

V gene TRBV11-2 combines with J gene TRBJ2-7; tentative D call: TRBD2 (6 bases). The CDR3 covers 15 residues. Trimming shortened V by 3 bases and J by 4 bases, and 16 bases separated the two germline ends. The germline gives CDR1 SGHAT, CDR2 FQNNGV. CDR3 region: CASSFDREIPYEQYF. DNA of the CDR3: TGTGCCAGCAGCTTTGACCGGGAGATACCTTACGAGCAGTACTTC.

V and J are TRBV28 and TRBJ2-1; D is unresolved. V lost 4 bases and J lost 15, with 16 bases in between. This CDR3 is built from 12 residues. Germline CDR1 reads MDHEN; CDR2 reads SYDVKM. CDR3 sequence (DNA): TGTGCCAGCAGTTCGGAACCACTTGGGTTGTTCTTC. Translated: CASSSEPLGLFF.

This clone has only a few counts. The chain employs TRBV7-2 and TRBJ2-1, with a weak D call TRBD1 (5 bases). The CDR3 length is 15 residues. CDR1 is SGHTA and CDR2 is FQGNSA in the germline V gene. V was trimmed by 5 bases and J by 6 bases, leaving 17 bases between them. CDR3 protein: CASSNRQLRSNEQFF. The CDR3 DNA reads TGTGCCAGCAGCAACCGACAGCTACGCTCCAATGAGCAGTTCTTC.

The CDR3 DNA reads TGTGCCAGCGGTCGGGTTGGGGAAAGGGAAAAACTGTTTTTT. It codes for CASGRVGEREKLFF. The chain links TRBV27 to TRBJ1-4; D uncertain. The CDR3 sequence is 14 residues long. Germline V lookup: CDR1 MNHEY, CDR2 SMNVEV (reference sequence). Between the trimmed V and J ends, which lost 8 bases and 8 bases, there was a span of 18 bases.

In nucleotides, the CDR3 is TGTGCCAGTAGTCTTTCGACAGAGAAAGAGACCCAGTACTTC. It codes for CASSLSTEKETQYF. The V call is TRBV19, the J call TRBJ2-5, with TRBD1 as a possible D gene (5 bases). This CDR3 is 14 amino acids long. V gave up 5 bases and J gave up 3 bases, with 13 bases separating them. Germline V gene lookup returns CDR1 LNHDA and CDR2 SQIVND (reference sequence).

This sequence joins TRBV2 and TRBJ2-4, with D possibly TRBD1 on 5 matching bases. Germline loops: CDR1 SNHLY, CDR2 FYNNEI. The CDR3 runs 15 residues. V was shortened by 3 bases and J by 5 bases, with 14 bases between the two germline ends. The CDR3 nucleotides read TGTGCCAGCAGTGATCACAGGACCCGGGAAAACATTCAGTACTTC. Its protein product is CASSDHRTRENIQYF. Combining the CDR3 with reference TRBV2 and TRBJ2-4 gives the whole variable domain EPEVTQTPSHQVTQMGQEVILRCVPISNHLYFYWYRQILGQKVEFLVSFYNNEISEKSEIFDDQFSVERPDGSNFTLKIRSTKLEDSAMYFCASSDHRTRENIQYFGAGTRLSVL.

This chain uses TRBV4-3 with TRBJ1-4; TRBD1 agrees at 10 bases. This CDR3 contains 15 residues. The J segment lost 5 bases and the V segment lost 4 bases, leaving 4 bases of the junction unmatched. In germline, CDR1 is LGHNA, CDR2 YSLEER. In nucleotides, the CDR3 is TGCGCCAGCAGCCGGGAGGGACAGGGGAATGAAAAACTGTTTTTT. Protein sequence: CASSREGQGNEKLFF.

This chain links TRBV6-2 or TRBV6-3 with TRBJ2-7; no reliable D call. This CDR3 has 14 residues. Germline-derived CDR1 and CDR2 are MNHEY and SVGEGT. V lost 4 bases and J lost 2, with 12 bases in between. The CDR3 DNA is TGTGCCAGCAGTTTGTTGGCCCGAACCTACGAGCAGTACTTC. It translates to CASSLLARTYEQYF.

This rearrangement joins TRBV28 to TRBJ2-7, with D possibly called TRBD1 or TRBD2 (5 bases each). The germline V gene encodes CDR1 MDHEN and CDR2 SYDVKM. The V end was cut by 6 bases, the J end by 7 bases, with 19 bases between. CDR3 length: 14 amino acids. CDR3 nucleotide sequence: TGTGCCAGCAGCGGGCGAGGGACCGGGGAAGAGCAGTACTTC. Translation: CASSGRGTGEEQYF.

The V gene is TRBV5-1, the J gene TRBJ1-3; D gene unclear. This CDR3 has 16 residues. The V end was cut by 0 bases, the J end by 0 bases, with 10 bases between. Looked up from germline, CDR1 is SGHRS and CDR2 is YFSETQ. The DNA for the CDR3 is TGCGCCAGCAGCTTGGAGGGCCCCTCCTCTGGAAACACCATATATTTT. It yields the protein CASSLEGPSSGNTIYF.

The chain employs TRBV6-2 or TRBV6-3 and TRBJ1-5, with D hard to call. CDR1 and CDR2 from the germline V gene are MNHEY and SVGEGT. Deletions cut 2 bases from V and 4 bases from J, with 15 bases between. This CDR3 is 16 amino acids long. The CDR3 DNA sequence: TGTGCCAGCAGTTACGAAGGGAATGCCCCGAATCAGCCCCAGCATTTT. It is translated as CASSYEGNAPNQPQHF.

The chain has TRBV28 and TRBJ2-5, with 7 bases aligning to TRBD1. Germline assignment: CDR1 MDHEN and CDR2 SYDVKM. Trimming at V came to 5 bases and at J to 10 bases, leaving 13 bases not matched to a gene. CDR3 length: 14 amino acids. CDR3 bases: TGTGCCAGCAGTCACCGACAGGGTCAGACGAGCCAGTACTTC. Protein sequence: CASSHRQGQTSQYF.

The V gene is TRBV19, the J gene TRBJ2-3, with 7 bases identical to TRBD1. With 2 bases clipped from V and 1 base from J, the junction kept 0 bases outside the gene matches. Germline CDR1 and CDR2: LNHDA and SQIVND (reference sequence). The CDR3 spans 14 residues. The CDR3 spells CASSITGGTDTQYF. CDR3 nucleotide sequence: TGTGCCAGTAGTATAACAGGGGGCACAGATACGCAGTATTTT.

V and J are TRBV9 and TRBJ1-2; the match to TRBD1 covers 7 bases. This CDR3 region has 13 residues. The V gene end was trimmed by 0 bases and the J gene end by 6 bases; junction bases not matched to a gene: 2. Germline CDR1 is SGDLS and CDR2 is YYNGEE. The CDR3 sequence: CASSVDRGDGYTF. CDR3 nucleotides: TGTGCCAGCAGCGTAGACAGGGGTGATGGCTACACCTTC.

In its sample, this clone was seen a few times. The CDR3 loop is CASSGRLADSYNEQFF. In DNA form, the CDR3 reads TGTGCCAGCAGTGGGCGTCTAGCGGACTCCTACAATGAGCAGTTCTTC. This rearrangement joins TRBV2 to TRBJ2-1; 7 nucleotides agree with TRBD2. Losses at the gene ends were 4 bases for V and 0 bases for J; bases not matched to a gene: 6. The CDR3 length is 16 residues. CDR1 SNHLY and CDR2 FYNNEI come from the germline V gene.

The CDR3: CASSPLGGFYNEQFF. In DNA, the CDR3 is TGCGCCAGCAGCCCCCTGGGGGGGTTTTACAATGAGCAGTTCTTC. J is TRBJ2-1 and V is TRBV5-1, with TRBD2 matching 7 bases. This CDR3 contains 15 residues. Germline V gives CDR1 SGHRS, CDR2 YFSETQ. Losses at the gene ends were 4 bases for V and 4 bases for J; bases not matched to a gene: 8.

The chain carries TRBV28 and TRBJ1-2, with D possibly TRBD1 on 6 matching bases. The CDR3 totals 15 residues. V was trimmed by 2 bases and J by 4 bases, leaving 14 bases between them. CDR1 and CDR2 (germline): MDHEN, SYDVKM. The CDR3 nucleotides read TGTGCCAGCAGTTTAGGTGGGGGCCTCATCTATGGCTACACCTTC. It is translated as CASSLGGGLIYGYTF.

This sequence joins TRBV10-3 and TRBJ2-1; 14 positions agree with TRBD2. Germline CDR1 ENHRY, CDR2 SYGVKD. This CDR3 has 16 amino acids. Germline trimming cut 10 bases from V and 9 bases from J; bases unmatched to any gene: 14. CDR3 coding DNA: TGTGCCACCTACCCGACTAGCGGGAGGGCCTCGGGTGAGCAGTTCTTC. It is translated as CATYPTSGRASGEQFF.

The chain is built from TRBV14 and TRBJ2-2; no reliable D call. Germline V gene sequence: CDR1 SGHDN, CDR2 FVKESK. The V and J ends lost 0 bases and 4 bases respectively, with 18 bases between them. The CDR3 loop spans 18 amino acids. CDR3 residues: CASSQDAVAADTTGELFF. In DNA form, the CDR3 reads TGTGCCAGCAGCCAAGATGCCGTCGCAGCCGATACCACCGGGGAGCTGTTTTTT.

The chain recombines TRBV4-1 with TRBJ2-5, with D unclear. Deletions cut 4 bases from V and 2 bases from J, with 11 bases between. The length of the CDR3 is 14 residues. The germline V gene encodes CDR1 MGHRA and CDR2 YSYEKL. The CDR3 nucleotides read TGCGCCAGCAGCCGTGGGCAGTCTCAAGAGACCCAGTACTTC. This encodes CASSRGQSQETQYF.

This clone turned up a few times. The rearrangement joins TRBV4-1 to TRBJ2-3; 9 positions agree with TRBD2. Unmatched junction bases numbered 13, after V lost 0 bases and J lost 6 bases. The germline V gene encodes CDR1 MGHRA and CDR2 YSYEKL. This CDR3 spans 18 amino acids. The CDR3 reads CASSQEFSGTSNVDTQYF. The CDR3, as DNA: TGCGCCAGCAGCCAAGAATTCTCCGGGACTAGCAACGTTGATACGCAGTATTTT.

The gene calls are TRBV3-1 (or the pseudogene TRBV3-2) and TRBJ2-2, with D perhaps TRBD1 (6 bases). The CDR3 sequence is 15 residues long. The V and J ends lost 4 bases and 3 bases respectively, with 12 bases between them. In germline, CDR1 is LGHDT, CDR2 YNNKEL (reference sequence). As DNA, the CDR3 is TGTGCCAGCAGCCCGACAGGTTCGGACACCGGGGAGCTGTTTTTT. Its translation: CASSPTGSDTGELFF.

This clone was seen a few times. In nucleotides, the CDR3 is TGTGCCACCAGTGATTTGCGAGGGACAGGGTCGGGGCAGTTCTTC. It yields the protein CATSDLRGTGSGQFF. The rearrangement joins TRBV24-1 to TRBJ2-1; 9 nucleotides agree with TRBD1. CDR1 KGHDR and CDR2 SFDVKD come from the germline V gene. The CDR3 covers 15 residues. With V trimmed by 0 bases and J by 12 bases, 8 bases remained unmatched.

The chain carries TRBV7-9 and TRBJ1-6; 8 bases align to TRBD1. The CDR3 loop spans 15 amino acids. V was clipped by 5 bases and J by 8 bases; unmatched bases: 8. Germline lookup yields CDR1 SEHNR and CDR2 FQNEAQ (reference sequence). The CDR3 sequence: CASSERQGAHSPLHF. DNA for the CDR3: TGTGCCAGCAGCGAGAGGCAGGGGGCGCATTCACCCCTCCACTTT.

This chain's CDR3 is CASSPATSAEMDEQFF. In DNA form, the CDR3 reads TGTGCCAGCAGTCCGGCCACAAGCGCAGAGATGGATGAGCAGTTCTTC. J is TRBJ2-1 and V is TRBV28; the D is unclear. V was trimmed by 5 bases and J by 8 bases, leaving 22 bases between them. The CDR3 extends over 16 amino acids. Germline-derived CDR1 and CDR2 are MDHEN and SYDVKM.

This chain connects TRBV7-9 to TRBJ2-1; weak D call: TRBD1 (5 bases). Trimming cost V 3 bases and J 8 bases, with 20 bases left between them. Per the germline V gene, CDR1 is SEHNR and CDR2 is FQNEAQ (reference sequence). This CDR3 contains 16 residues. The CDR3 loop reads CASSFALGRGNHEQFF. CDR3 bases: TGTGCCAGCAGCTTTGCTCTGGGGCGCGGTAACCATGAGCAGTTCTTC.

The rearrangement joins TRBV9 to TRBJ2-1, with D unresolved. Per germline, CDR1 SGDLS and CDR2 YYNGEE. The CDR3 is 12 amino acids. Trimming cost V 0 bases and J 7 bases, with 5 bases left between them. CDR3 sequence: CASSVEENEQFF. As DNA, the CDR3 is TGTGCCAGCAGCGTAGAGGAGAATGAGCAGTTCTTC.

The J gene is TRBJ1-5, the V gene TRBV28; D may be TRBD1 (5 bases). This CDR3 has 14 amino acids. The V and J ends lost 3 bases and 5 bases respectively, with 11 bases between them. Per germline, CDR1 MDHEN and CDR2 SYDVKM. This CDR3 is CASSFKSGYQPQHF. CDR3 nucleotides: TGTGCCAGCAGTTTTAAATCAGGGTATCAGCCCCAGCATTTT.